This T cell receptor (beta chain) was profiled in a study of early T cells in non-severe SARS-CoV-2 infection (dated by TCRdb to about 2021). For context, the study as a whole: Because TCR sequencing relied on bulk RNA taken from unsorted whole blood, pairing of alpha and beta chains was not possible. What the authors observed across the whole study: VDJdb matching was skewed toward anti-spike CD8 responses and likely underestimated virus-specific expansions by missing private and CD4 specificities.

Trimming at the junction amounts to 0 bases on V and 3 bases on J, and the germline ends lie 9 bases apart. The CDR3 sequence holds 15 residues, the cysteine and phenylalanine included. Left in the record is the CDR3 DNA by itself, 45 bases read in frame from the first base. The germline V gene provides CDR1 MNHEY and CDR2 SVGEGT. The library was obtained by 5' RACE. Sequencing was performed on a NextSeq 500. Unique molecular identifiers were attached to individual cDNA molecules in the TCR library protocol so that sequencing error and PCR bias could be corrected. Sequencing covered both TCR alpha and beta chains, and within each sample the abundances of alpha and beta sequences were tightly co-correlated. The study's processing was this. Decombinator V4 was used to annotate the V gene, J gene and CDR3 of the TCR sequences. Expanded TCRs were defined as changing significantly between any two time points under a Poisson model with p below 0.0001. TCR abundances were normalised to the total number of TCRs sequenced in each sample and reported as counts per million. TRAV1-2 paired with TRAJ12, TRAJ20 or TRAJ33 defined MAIT TCRs, while TRAV10 paired with TRAJ18 defined iNKT TCRs. A search of VDJdb, accessed on 1 November 2021, was run for TCRs annotated to CMV, EBV and SARS-CoV-2, with TCRs annotated for multiple antigens excluded. TCRdb redid the processing of the public reads, applying fastp at Q25 and MiXCR, and retained in-frame beta chains. Rows are unified per CDR3 protein, each entry keeping the most common DNA and genes. TCRdb assigned the V and J calls; the authors' analysis was not used. The sample table lists around 44,000 distinct CDR3 sequences, about 10% of them with a count of one. About 7.7% of the sample is in the top ten clones.

The study was a case-control design nested within a healthcare worker cohort in London, UK, with weekly nasopharyngeal swab PCR tests and blood sampling. Healthcare workers were recruited during the week of the UK lockdown, between 23 and 31 March 2020, and followed weekly for up to roughly 16 weeks. This clonotype has more than one count but fewer than ten. No antigen is known for it. It has no much larger one-base neighbor in the sample; base qualities were not kept. Material for sequencing was whole blood. The receptor was derived from an adult who was a healthcare worker with PCR-confirmed SARS-CoV-2 infection or an uninfected control (not recorded which). The rearranged segments are TRBV6-2 or TRBV6-3 and TRBJ1-5; too little of a D gene remains to name it. Here the CDR3 is given as CASSYSGSYNQPQHF. The DNA is TGTGCCAGCAGTTACTCGGGCAGCTACAATCAGCCCCAGCATTTT.